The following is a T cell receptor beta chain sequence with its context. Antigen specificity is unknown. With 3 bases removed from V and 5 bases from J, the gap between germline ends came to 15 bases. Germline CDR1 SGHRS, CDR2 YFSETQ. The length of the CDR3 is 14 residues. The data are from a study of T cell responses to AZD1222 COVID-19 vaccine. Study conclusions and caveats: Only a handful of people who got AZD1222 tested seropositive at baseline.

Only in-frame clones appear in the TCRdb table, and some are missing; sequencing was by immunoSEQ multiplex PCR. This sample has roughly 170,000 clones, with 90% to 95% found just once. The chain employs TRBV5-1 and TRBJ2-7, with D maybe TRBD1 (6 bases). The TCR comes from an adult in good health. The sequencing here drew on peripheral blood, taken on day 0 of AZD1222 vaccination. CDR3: CASSSQGYGHEQYF. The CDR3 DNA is TGCGCCAGCAGCTCACAGGGTTACGGCCACGAGCAGTACTTC.